The next 29 T cell receptor beta chains were all read from a single sample in a study of OX40 agonist ivuxolimab in advanced cancers. Only in-frame clones appear in the TCRdb table, and some are missing; sequencing was by immunoSEQ multiplex PCR. Here the sample spans more than 70,000 clones, roughly nine tenths being singletons. Sequencing was performed on CD4+ or CD8+ T cells sorted from blood, taken in a trial of the OX40 agonist ivuxolimab. These TCRs come from an adult with an advanced solid tumor such as melanoma, head and neck, liver or kidney cancer.

The chain employs TRBV5-1 and TRBJ2-5; 11 bases map to TRBD2. Germline assignment: CDR1 SGHRS and CDR2 YFSETQ. The CDR3 is 16 residues long. Germline trimming cut 0 bases from V and 5 bases from J; bases unmatched to any gene: 6. In nucleotides, the CDR3 is TGCGCCAGCAGCTTGGAGGGTAGCGGGGGGGCGGAGACCCAGTACTTC. This sequence encodes CASSLEGSGGAETQYF. The variable domain in full, completed from reference TRBV5-1 and TRBJ2-5, reads KAGVTQTPRYLIKTRGQQVTLSCSPISGHRSVSWYQQTPGQGLQFLFEYFSETQRNKGNFPGRFSGRQFSNSRSEMNVSTLELGDSALYLCASSLEGSGGAETQYFGPGTRLLVL.

CDR3 sequence: CASSPPGTENTGELFF. The CDR3 nucleotides are TGTGCCAGCAGCCCGCCCGGGACAGAGAACACCGGGGAGCTGTTTTTT. The genes are TRBV7-2 and TRBJ2-2, with TRBD1 matching over 7 bases. From germline, CDR1 is SGHTA and CDR2 FQGNSA. The CDR3 spans 16 residues. V lost 5 bases to trimming and J lost 1 base; unmatched junction nucleotides: 7.

As for this clone: This specimen includes other DNA sequences encoding the same CDR3. This sequence joins TRBV11-2 and TRBJ1-3; D remains unclear. Germline loops: CDR1 SGHAT, CDR2 FQNNGV. Trimming removed 2 bases at V and 2 bases at J, with 10 bases between. The CDR3 is 15 residues long. This chain's CDR3 is CASSLNNAAGNTIYF. For the CDR3, the DNA is TGTGCCAGCAGCTTAAACAACGCTGCTGGAAACACCATATATTTT.

This rearrangement joins TRBV7-2 to TRBJ1-1; D is perhaps TRBD1 (6 bases). Trimming left V 6 bases short and J 1 base short, with 9 bases between. The CDR3 covers 13 residues. Germline V CDR1 and CDR2: SGHTA, FQGNSA. CDR3 sequence (DNA): TGTGCCAGCAGGCAGGACAGGAACACTGAAGCTTTCTTT. This codes for CASRQDRNTEAFF.

The chain joins TRBV18 to TRBJ2-7; 8 bases map to TRBD1. V gave up 3 bases and J gave up 3 bases; unmatched junction bases: 4. The CDR3 extends over 14 amino acids. The germline CDR1 and CDR2 sequences are KGHSH and LQKENI. The CDR3 here is CASSPDRAFYEQYF. The CDR3, as DNA: TGTGCCAGCTCACCGGACAGGGCTTTCTACGAGCAGTACTTC.

The J gene is TRBJ1-2, the V gene TRBV29-1, with TRBD1 as a possible D gene (5 bases). Germline CDR1 and CDR2: SQVTM and ANQGSEA. The CDR3 extends over 13 amino acids. V gave up 1 base and J gave up 8 bases, with 14 bases separating them. The CDR3 DNA sequence: TGCAGCGTTGAAGTCTTTCAGGGAAGGGGCTACACCTTC. Its translation is CSVEVFQGRGYTF. Filled out from reference TRBV29-1 and TRBJ1-2, the complete variable domain reads SAVISQKPSRDICQRGTSLTIQCQVDSQVTMMFWYRQQPGQSLTLIATANQGSEATYESGFVIDKFPISRPNLTFSTLTVSNMSPEDSSIYLCSVEVFQGRGYTFGSGTRLTVV.

V is TRBV11-2 and J is TRBJ2-1; D perhaps matches TRBD2 (5 bases). Germline values: CDR1 SGHAT, CDR2 FQNNGV. This CDR3 spans 13 amino acids. Trimming removed 2 bases from V and 9 bases from J, with 11 bases in between. The CDR3 coding sequence is TGTGCCAGCAGCTTATCCGAAGCGGTTGAGCAGTTCTTC. Residues: CASSLSEAVEQFF.

V usage is TRBV5-1 and J usage is TRBJ1-5; D is possibly TRBD1 (6 bases). V lost 2 bases, J lost 6 bases, and 9 bases lay in between. Germline values: CDR1 SGHRS, CDR2 YFSETQ. CDR3 length equals 13 residues. This CDR3 reads CASSFRGGQPQHF. The DNA of the CDR3 is TGCGCCAGCAGCTTCAGGGGCGGTCAGCCCCAGCATTTT.

The chain is built from TRBV29-1 and TRBJ2-5, with D possibly being TRBD1 or TRBD2 (5 bases each). The germline CDR1 and CDR2 sequences are SQVTM and ANQGSEA. V was cut by 6 bases and J by 5 bases, with 22 bases left in between. The CDR3 contains 15 residues. The CDR3 DNA sequence: TGCAGCGTCCGGCAAGGGAGCAATTGGGGGGAGACCCAGTACTTC. It codes for CSVRQGSNWGETQYF.

This clone was counted a single time. The J gene is TRBJ2-7, the V gene TRBV5-4; perhaps D is TRBD1 or TRBD2 (6 bases each). Germline lookup yields CDR1 SGHNT and CDR2 YYREEE (reference sequence). The CDR3 covers 13 residues. V lost 0 bases and J 9 bases, leaving 13 bases between the germline ends. CDR3 protein: CASSLVGGETQYF. The DNA of the CDR3 is TGTGCCAGCAGCTTGGTGGGGGGCGAAACGCAGTACTTC.

This clone was counted a single time. The J gene is TRBJ1-5, the V gene TRBV28, with D unresolved. CDR1 is MDHEN and CDR2 is SYDVKM in the germline V gene. The CDR3 spans 12 residues. Deletions cut 5 bases from V and 7 bases from J, with 9 bases between. The DNA of the CDR3 is TGTGCCAGCAGTAACCCCGCGCAGCCCCAGCATTTT. Translating gives CASSNPAQPQHF.

The chain uses TRBV5-6 and TRBJ2-5; 9 bases align to TRBD2. There are 14 residues in the CDR3. With 1 base clipped from V and 7 bases from J, the junction kept 5 bases outside the gene matches. The germline V gene encodes CDR1 SGHDT and CDR2 YYEEEE. CDR3 region: CASSLLAGKGTQYF. Written as DNA, the CDR3 is TGTGCCAGCAGCTTGCTAGCGGGGAAAGGGACCCAGTACTTC.

V and J are TRBV2 and TRBJ2-5; D may be TRBD2 (6 bases). The CDR3 loop spans 13 amino acids. Between the trimmed V and J ends, which lost 8 bases and 4 bases, there was a span of 14 bases. CDR1 is SNHLY and CDR2 is FYNNEI in the germline V gene. CDR3 region: CASHRDSGETQYF. In DNA, the CDR3 is TGTGCCAGCCACCGGGACTCTGGAGAGACCCAGTACTTC.

V usage is TRBV15 and J usage is TRBJ2-2, with a weak D call TRBD2 (6 bases). The CDR3 totals 19 residues. V lost 1 base to trimming and J lost 5 bases, with 23 bases between them. Germline-derived CDR1 and CDR2 are LNHNV and YYDKDF (reference sequence). CDR3 amino acids: CATSRAPRRGLLRTGELFF. The CDR3 nucleotides read TGTGCCACCAGCAGAGCTCCCAGGAGGGGCCTACTAAGGACCGGGGAGCTGTTTTTT.

This sequence joins TRBV5-1 and TRBJ1-2; no clear D. The V and J ends lost 0 bases and 5 bases respectively, with 11 bases between them. This CDR3 region has 14 residues. Germline V gene sequence: CDR1 SGHRS, CDR2 YFSETQ. The DNA of the CDR3 is TGCGCCAGCAGCTTGGAAGGCCCGAGGTATGGCTACACCTTC. It encodes CASSLEGPRYGYTF.

The V call is TRBV9, the J call TRBJ2-1; D is possibly TRBD2 (5 bases). This CDR3 region has 11 residues. V was clipped by 3 bases and J by 10 bases, with 8 bases between them. Looked up from germline, CDR1 is SGDLS and CDR2 is YYNGEE. The CDR3: CASSDRGEQFF. DNA for the CDR3: TGTGCCAGCAGCGACCGAGGGGAGCAGTTCTTC.

The chain combines TRBV4-1 with TRBJ2-1; D uncertain. Per the germline V gene, CDR1 is MGHRA and CDR2 is YSYEKL. The CDR3 consists of 14 residues. Trimming left V 4 bases short and J 7 bases short, with 14 bases between. The CDR3 nucleotides read TGCGCCAGCAGCCGAGTCCCCGTCACTAATGAGCAGTTCTTC. It codes for CASSRVPVTNEQFF.

The chain links TRBV28 to TRBJ2-6; D gene uncertain. Trimming took 6 bases from V and 4 from J, leaving 13 bases between them. This CDR3 comprises 15 residues. Per germline, CDR1 MDHEN and CDR2 SYDVKM. In DNA form, the CDR3 reads TGTGCCAGCAGCCCCGAGGACGGAGGGGCCAACGTCCTGACTTTC. Residues: CASSPEDGGANVLTF.

The rearrangement uses TRBV4-1 and TRBJ1-5; 9 bases align to TRBD1. V shed 4 bases and J 5 bases; nucleotides not matched to a gene: 9. CDR3 size: 16 residues. Germline CDR1 and CDR2: MGHRA and YSYEKL. CDR3 sequence reads: CASSPRDRAGDQPQHF. The CDR3 nucleotides are TGCGCCAGCAGCCCTCGGGACAGGGCGGGCGATCAGCCCCAGCATTTT.

The rearrangement joins TRBV6-5 to TRBJ1-1; a weak D match, TRBD1 (6 bases). Trimming pared 2 bases from V and 2 bases from J, leaving 9 bases between. Germline CDR1 reads MNHEY; CDR2 reads SVGAGI. The CDR3 has 14 residues. The CDR3 region is CASSYGGGNTEAFF. The CDR3 DNA is TGTGCCAGCAGTTACGGGGGCGGAAACACTGAAGCTTTCTTT.

The CDR3 nucleotides are TGTGCCAGCAGCGTGTTAGACTCTGGAAACACCATATATTTT. Translating gives CASSVLDSGNTIYF. This sequence joins TRBV9 and TRBJ1-3; D call uncertain. Germline V lookup: CDR1 SGDLS, CDR2 YYNGEE. V shed 2 bases and J shed 0 bases, with 6 bases lying between them. This CDR3 contains 14 residues.

The gene calls are TRBV15 and TRBJ2-1; 9 bases map to TRBD2. Germline V lookup: CDR1 LNHNV, CDR2 YYDKDF (reference sequence). There are 16 residues in the CDR3. The J segment lost 5 bases and the V segment lost 1 base, leaving 6 bases of the junction unmatched. In DNA form, the CDR3 reads TGTGCCACCAGCAGAGGCGGGACTAGCAATAACAATGAGCAGTTCTTC. This translates into CATSRGGTSNNNEQFF.

This clone has just one count. J is TRBJ1-2 and V is TRBV29-1; D is possibly TRBD1 (6 bases). Germline CDR1 is SQVTM and CDR2 is ANQGSEA. The CDR3 contains 16 residues. The ends were cut back, 1 base at V and 4 bases at J, with 19 bases in the middle. CDR3 sequence (DNA): TGCAGCGTTGAAGTCTACCGGACAGCCGTAGTCTATGGCTACACCTTC. Residues: CSVEVYRTAVVYGYTF.

This clone is a singleton in its sample. The J gene is TRBJ2-5, the V gene TRBV2; D possibly corresponds to TRBD2 (5 bases). V was clipped by 4 bases and J by 9 bases, with 9 bases between them. CDR3 size: 11 residues. Germline loops: CDR1 SNHLY, CDR2 FYNNEI. DNA of the CDR3: TGTGCCAGCAGTGTTCTCGGGGCCCAGTACTTC. Translation gives CASSVLGAQYF.

V is TRBV7-9 and J is TRBJ2-7; TRBD2 aligns across 9 bases. The V gene's germline CDR1 is SEHNR and CDR2 FQNEAQ (reference sequence). The CDR3 extends over 13 amino acids. The V segment lost 6 bases and the J segment 5 bases; nucleotides outside the gene matches: 5. As DNA, the CDR3 is TGTGCCAGCAGAGTAGCGGGAGTGGACGAGCAGTACTTC. Protein: CASRVAGVDEQYF. Filled out from reference TRBV7-9 and TRBJ2-7, the complete variable domain reads DTGVSQNPRHKITKRGQNVTFRCDPISEHNRLYWYRQTLGQGPEFLTYFQNEAQLEKSRLLSDRFSAERPKGSFSTLEIQRTEQGDSAMYLCASRVAGVDEQYFGPGTRLTVT.

The rearrangement joins TRBV9 to TRBJ2-1; 10 bases align to TRBD2. This CDR3 contains 18 residues. The germline gives CDR1 SGDLS, CDR2 YYNGEE. J gave up 0 bases and V 0 bases, and 6 bases lay outside the gene matches. The chain's CDR3 is CASSVARTSGSSYNEQFF. In nucleotides, the CDR3 is TGTGCCAGCAGCGTAGCTAGGACTAGCGGTAGCTCCTACAATGAGCAGTTCTTC.

This rearrangement joins TRBV28 to TRBJ2-2; D is possibly TRBD1 (5 bases). CDR1 MDHEN and CDR2 SYDVKM come from the germline V gene. The CDR3 totals 15 residues. Trimming pared 6 bases from V and 0 bases from J, leaving 11 bases between. CDR3 bases: TGTGCCAGCAGGCGCACAGGTACGAACACCGGGGAGCTGTTTTTT. It encodes CASRRTGTNTGELFF.

The chain is built from TRBV6-1 and TRBJ2-2; D gene ambiguous. The CDR3 has 15 amino acids. Trimming pared 5 bases from V and 0 bases from J, leaving 10 bases between. Germline V gives CDR1 MNHNS, CDR2 SASEGT. The CDR3 nucleotides are TGTGCCAGCAGTCCTTGGACCTCGAACACCGGGGAGCTGTTTTTT. This codes for CASSPWTSNTGELFF.

The chain joins TRBV9 to TRBJ1-2, with 9 bases lining up with TRBD1. CDR1 is SGDLS, CDR2 YYNGEE, per germline. The CDR3 totals 15 residues. The trim removed 0 bases at V and 4 bases at J, leaving 4 bases unmatched. For the CDR3, the DNA is TGTGCCAGCAGCGTAGGCGACAGGGGGGCCTATGGCTACACCTTC. The encoded protein is CASSVGDRGAYGYTF.